The 21 T cell receptor beta chains below were found in one sample sequenced in a study of blood T cell repertoires in COVID-19. Profiling relied on immunoSEQ multiplex PCR, and the TCRdb table lists in-frame clones only, not all of them. The sample includes hundreds of thousands of clones, 88% seen only once; the top ten take roughly a tenth. The sequencing input was peripheral blood. The receptors shown here come from a woman between 65 and 79 years old with COVID-19, enrolled during active disease.

The V call is TRBV27, the J call TRBJ2-1, with 7 bases matching TRBD2. The CDR3 spans 15 residues. Germline CDR1 and CDR2: MNHEY and SMNVEV (reference sequence). Germline trimming cut 4 bases from V and 3 bases from J; bases unmatched to any gene: 6. The CDR3 nucleotides are TGTGCCAGCAGTTCGCCCGGGACTATCTACAATGAGCAGTTCTTC. Protein: CASSSPGTIYNEQFF.

This chain joins TRBV21-1 and TRBJ2-3; TRBD2 reflects the table's D call only, with no check against the DNA. TRBV21-1 is designated a pseudogene. The length of the CDR3 is 14 residues. CDR3 nucleotides: TGTGCCAGCAGCCCATCGGCCAGCGGAGATACGCAGTATTTT. Translating gives CASSPSASGDTQYF.

The V and J genes are TRBV11-2 and TRBJ2-2, with 7 bases matching TRBD1. The trim removed 1 base at V and 7 bases at J, leaving 6 bases unmatched. CDR3 length: 15 residues. Looked up from germline, CDR1 is SGHAT and CDR2 is FQNNGV. CDR3 bases: TGTGCCAGCAGCTTAGTACAGGGGCGGAACGGGGAGCTGTTTTTT. Protein: CASSLVQGRNGELFF.

This clone was counted between two and nine times. V gene TRBV3-1 (or the pseudogene TRBV3-2) combines with J gene TRBJ1-3; D not resolved. Germline V gene sequence: CDR1 LGHDT, CDR2 YNNKEL (reference sequence). V lost 2 bases and J 7 bases, leaving 15 bases between the germline ends. CDR3 length: 15 residues. CDR3 amino acids: CASSQFSVMRNTIYF. Here the CDR3 DNA reads TGTGCCAGCAGCCAATTTAGCGTGATGCGTAACACCATATATTTT.

The CDR3 bases are TGTGCCAGTAGTATCTACTCCCCGGAGAGGACAGGGGAGCTGTTTTTT. It codes for CASSIYSPERTGELFF. The chain has TRBV19 and TRBJ2-2; a weak D match, TRBD1 (5 bases). Looked up from germline, CDR1 is LNHDA and CDR2 is SQIVND (reference sequence). The CDR3 runs 16 residues. With 3 bases removed from V and 8 bases from J, the gap between germline ends came to 19 bases.

This clone has just one count. The V and J genes are TRBV11-2 and TRBJ2-7; 7 positions agree with TRBD2. Germline CDR1 SGHAT, CDR2 FQNNGV. After removal of 5 bases from V and 1 base from J, the junction contained 8 bases not matched to a gene. This CDR3 is 15 amino acids long. This CDR3 reads CASSRGREWSYEQYF. The CDR3 region has the DNA TGTGCCAGCAGCCGCGGGCGGGAGTGGTCCTACGAGCAGTACTTC.

As DNA, the CDR3 is TGTGCCAGCAGCAGGGGACAGAACTCAGATACGCAGTATTTT. Translating it yields CASSRGQNSDTQYF. The gene calls are TRBV7-3 and TRBJ2-3; 7 bases are shared with TRBD1. V lost 5 bases and J lost 4; bases outside the gene matches: 6. The germline V gene encodes CDR1 SGHTA and CDR2 FQGTGA. The CDR3 length is 14 residues.

This chain joins TRBV18 and TRBJ2-2, with D perhaps TRBD2 (5 bases). CDR3 length: 16 residues. The germline V and J ends were trimmed by 6 bases and 4 bases, with 18 bases remaining between them. CDR1 KGHSH and CDR2 LQKENI come from the germline V gene. CDR3 sequence reads: CASSRTTRDFTGELFF. The CDR3 coding sequence is TGTGCCAGCTCCCGGACCACTAGGGATTTCACCGGGGAGCTGTTTTTT.

The chain combines TRBV10-3 with TRBJ1-3; perhaps TRBD1 as D (5 bases). The germline V gene has CDR1 ENHRY and CDR2 SYGVKD. This CDR3 has 14 amino acids. Trimming removed 6 bases at V and 0 bases at J, with 9 bases between. The CDR3 DNA is TGTGCCATCAGACCCGACAGCTCTGGAAACACCATATATTTT. Protein sequence: CAIRPDSSGNTIYF.

The rearrangement links TRBV7-9 to TRBJ1-1; D ambiguous. The germline gives CDR1 SEHNR, CDR2 FQNEAQ (reference sequence). The CDR3 consists of 14 residues. V lost 5 bases to trimming and J lost 1 base, with 11 bases between them. The CDR3 nucleotides are TGTGCCAGCAGCCCAATCGGGAGGAACACTGAAGCTTTCTTT. It specifies CASSPIGRNTEAFF.

CDR3 DNA sequence: TGTGCCAGCAGTTCAGAGGGACAGGGGGCCTACGAGCAGTACTTC. Translating gives CASSSEGQGAYEQYF. The chain employs TRBV28 and TRBJ2-7; 11 bases are a match to TRBD1. From germline, CDR1 is MDHEN and CDR2 SYDVKM. With 4 bases clipped from V and 2 bases from J, the junction kept 4 bases outside the gene matches. CDR3 size: 15 residues.

The rearrangement uses TRBV28 and TRBJ1-3, with 8 nucleotides matching TRBD1. This CDR3 is built from 14 residues. Germline CDR1 and CDR2: MDHEN and SYDVKM. The J segment lost 4 bases and the V segment lost 7 bases, leaving 6 bases of the junction unmatched. The CDR3 DNA sequence: TGTGCCAGCAATCAGGGGGCGGGAGGAAACACCATATATTTT. Its protein product is CASNQGAGGNTIYF. The variable domain in full, completed from reference TRBV28 and TRBJ1-3, reads DVKVTQSSRYLVKRTGEKVFLECVQDMDHENMFWYRQDPGLGLRLIYFSYDVKMKEKGDIPEGYSVSREKKERFSLILESASTNQTSMYLCASNQGAGGNTIYFGEGSWLTVV.

This chain connects TRBV18 to TRBJ1-1, with 9 positions matching TRBD1. Germline-derived CDR1 and CDR2 are KGHSH and LQKENI. The CDR3 runs 14 residues. V was clipped by 3 bases and J by 5 bases; unmatched bases: 4. The CDR3 spells CASSPGQGLTEAFF. Here the CDR3 DNA reads TGTGCCAGCTCACCGGGACAGGGTCTAACTGAAGCTTTCTTT.

The V gene is TRBV5-1, the J gene TRBJ2-7, with D possibly being TRBD1 (5 bases). In germline, CDR1 is SGHRS, CDR2 YFSETQ. This CDR3 is 16 amino acids long. V was trimmed by 2 bases and J by 2 bases, leaving 17 bases between them. The CDR3 sequence: CASSLQGHKITYEQYF. CDR3 nucleotides: TGCGCCAGCAGCTTACAAGGACACAAAATTACCTACGAGCAGTACTTC.

In this sample, this clone turned up a few times. This sequence joins TRBV19 and TRBJ2-5; TRBD2 matches 9 bases. Germline V gene sequence: CDR1 LNHDA, CDR2 SQIVND (reference sequence). The V segment lost 7 bases and the J segment 4 bases; nucleotides outside the gene matches: 7. CDR3 length: 14 residues. Here the CDR3 DNA reads TGTGCCAGTACCGGGGTAGCGGGAGCAGAGACCCAGTACTTC. This encodes CASTGVAGAETQYF.

The chain links TRBV11-2 to TRBJ1-1; no firm D call. This CDR3 contains 14 residues. CDR1 and CDR2 (germline): SGHAT, FQNNGV. The V end was cut by 1 base, the J end by 7 bases, with 13 bases between. The CDR3 DNA is TGTGCCAGCAGCTTAGTGGGCAGAGATGGTGAAGCTTTCTTT. Protein: CASSLVGRDGEAFF.

A single count supports this clone. The rearrangement joins TRBV6-1 to TRBJ1-1; 7 nucleotides agree with TRBD1. V lost 1 base to trimming and J lost 1 base; unmatched junction nucleotides: 3. CDR1 MNHNS and CDR2 SASEGT come from the germline V gene. The CDR3 is 15 amino acids. DNA for the CDR3: TGTGCCAGCAGTGAAGTTCCAGGGGGGAACACTGAAGCTTTCTTT. This gives the protein CASSEVPGGNTEAFF.

V usage is TRBV12-3 or TRBV12-4 and J usage is TRBJ1-3; no firm D call. V dropped 3 bases and J dropped 1 base, with 4 bases sitting between them. The length of the CDR3 is 13 residues. This CDR3 reads CASSFSSGNTIYF. The CDR3 DNA follows: TGTGCCAGCAGTTTCTCTTCTGGAAACACCATATATTTT.

The chain couples TRBV18 to TRBJ2-5, with TRBD1 identical over 7 bases. Germline V gives CDR1 KGHSH, CDR2 LQKENI. The ends lost 3 bases at V and 2 bases at J; junction bases unmatched: 6. The CDR3 has 15 residues. CDR3 sequence: CASSPTTGFQETQYF. CDR3 bases: TGTGCCAGCTCACCGACGACAGGGTTTCAAGAGACCCAGTACTTC.

The chain is built from TRBV6-5 and TRBJ1-5, with D maybe TRBD1 (6 bases). The germline gives CDR1 MNHEY, CDR2 SVGAGI. V lost 7 bases and J lost 4, with 17 bases in between. This CDR3 is 15 amino acids long. CDR3 nucleotide sequence: TGTGCCAGCACCGGTGCCAGGGGACCTAATCAGCCCCAGCATTTT. This gives the protein CASTGARGPNQPQHF.

There are a few counts of this clone. The rearrangement joins TRBV28 to TRBJ1-2, with a weak D call TRBD1 (5 bases). The ends were cut back, 0 bases at V and 3 bases at J, with 11 bases in the middle. CDR3 length: 15 amino acids. The germline gives CDR1 MDHEN, CDR2 SYDVKM. The CDR3 bases are TGTGCCAGCAGTTTATGGGGGACTTCCCACTATGGCTACACCTTC. Protein: CASSLWGTSHYGYTF.